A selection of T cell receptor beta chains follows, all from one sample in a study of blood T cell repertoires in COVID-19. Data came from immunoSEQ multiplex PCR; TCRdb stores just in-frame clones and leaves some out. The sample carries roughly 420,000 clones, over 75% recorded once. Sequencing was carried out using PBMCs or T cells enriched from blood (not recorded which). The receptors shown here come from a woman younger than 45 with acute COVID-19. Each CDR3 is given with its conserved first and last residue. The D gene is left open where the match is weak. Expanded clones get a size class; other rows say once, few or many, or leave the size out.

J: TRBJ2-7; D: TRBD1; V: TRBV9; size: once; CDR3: CASTPGTGAYEQYF; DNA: TGTGCCAGCACCCCCGGGACAGGAGCCTACGAGCAGTACTTC
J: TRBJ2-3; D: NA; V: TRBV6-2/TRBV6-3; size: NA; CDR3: CASSYPRGGSTDTQYF; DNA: TGTGCCAGCAGTTACCCTAGGGGGGGGAGCACAGATACGCAGTATTTT
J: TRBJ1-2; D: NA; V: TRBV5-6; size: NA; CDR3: CASSLAVPNYGYTF; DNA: TGTGCCAGCAGCTTGGCAGTCCCCAACTATGGCTACACCTTC
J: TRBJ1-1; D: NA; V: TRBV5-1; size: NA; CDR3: CASSSDPGSTEAFF; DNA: TGCGCCAGCAGCTCGGACCCCGGGAGCACTGAAGCTTTCTTT
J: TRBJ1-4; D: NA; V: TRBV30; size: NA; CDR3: CAWSEQGHEKLFF; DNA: TGTGCCTGGAGTGAACAGGGTCACGAAAAACTGTTTTTT
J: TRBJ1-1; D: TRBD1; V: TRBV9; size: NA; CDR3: CASSLRGDRENTEAFF; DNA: TGTGCCAGCAGCCTCAGGGGGGACAGGGAGAACACTGAAGCTTTCTTT
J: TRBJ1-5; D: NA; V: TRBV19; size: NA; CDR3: CASSVTGTNQPQHF; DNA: TGTGCCAGTAGTGTGACTGGTACCAATCAGCCCCAGCATTTT
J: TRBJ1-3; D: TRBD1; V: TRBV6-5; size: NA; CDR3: CASRQGDYGNTIYF; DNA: TGTGCCAGCCGACAGGGGGACTATGGAAACACCATATATTTT
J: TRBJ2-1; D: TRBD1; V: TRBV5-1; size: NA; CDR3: CASSSGQGAYNEQFF; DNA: TGCGCCAGCAGCTCGGGACAGGGGGCCTACAATGAGCAGTTCTTC
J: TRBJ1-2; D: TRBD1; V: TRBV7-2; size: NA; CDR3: CASSSGQGNYGYTF; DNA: TGTGCCAGCAGCTCAGGACAGGGAAACTATGGCTACACCTTC
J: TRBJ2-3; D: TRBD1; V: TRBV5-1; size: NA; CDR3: CASSFGTAFDTQYF; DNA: TGCGCCAGCAGCTTCGGGACAGCCTTCGATACGCAGTATTTT
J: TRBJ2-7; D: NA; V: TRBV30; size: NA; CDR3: CAWSVQGPAQYF; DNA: TGTGCCTGGAGTGTACAGGGACCCGCGCAGTACTTC
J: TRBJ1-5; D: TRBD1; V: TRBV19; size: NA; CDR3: CASSPDRASNQPQHF; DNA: TGTGCCAGTAGCCCGGACAGGGCCAGCAATCAGCCCCAGCATTTT
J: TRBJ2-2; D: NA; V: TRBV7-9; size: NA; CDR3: CASSPSWGQSNTGELFF; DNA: TGTGCCAGCAGCCCAAGTTGGGGGCAATCGAACACCGGGGAGCTGTTTTTT
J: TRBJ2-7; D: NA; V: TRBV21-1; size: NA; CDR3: CASSNHHQGSREQYF; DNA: TGTGCCAGCAGCAATCATCATCAGGGATCGAGGGAGCAGTACTTC
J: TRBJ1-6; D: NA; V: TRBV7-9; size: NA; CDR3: CASSLDFQPLHF; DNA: TGTGCCAGCAGCTTAGACTTCCAACCCCTCCACTTT
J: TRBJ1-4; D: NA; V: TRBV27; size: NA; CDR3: CASSSGGSTNEKLFF; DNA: TGTGCCAGCAGCAGCGGGGGTTCAACTAATGAAAAACTGTTTTTT
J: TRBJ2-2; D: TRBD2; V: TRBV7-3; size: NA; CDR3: CASSSLAGGELFF; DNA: TGTGCCAGCAGCTCCCTAGCGGGGGGGGAGCTGTTTTTT
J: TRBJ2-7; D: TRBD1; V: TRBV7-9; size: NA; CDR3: CASRGQTYEQYF; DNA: TGTGCCAGCAGGGGACAGACCTACGAGCAGTACTTC
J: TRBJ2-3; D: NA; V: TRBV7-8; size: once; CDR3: CASSFPRDTQYF; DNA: TGTGCCAGCAGCTTCCCCCGAGATACGCAGTATTTT
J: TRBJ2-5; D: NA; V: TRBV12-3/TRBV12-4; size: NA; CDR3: CASSRDRKETQYF; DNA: TGTGCCAGCAGCCGAGACAGGAAGGAGACCCAGTACTTC
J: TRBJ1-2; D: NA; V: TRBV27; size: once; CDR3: CASSLSGGLWGGYTF; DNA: TGTGCCAGCAGTTTATCCGGAGGACTCTGGGGTGGCTACACCTTC
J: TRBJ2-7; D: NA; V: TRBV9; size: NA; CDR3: CASSVGVSPTYEQYF; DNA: TGTGCCAGCAGCGTAGGAGTTAGCCCAACCTACGAGCAGTACTTC
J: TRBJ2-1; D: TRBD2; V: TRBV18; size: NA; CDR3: CASSPFGLAGGPYNEQFF; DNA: TGTGCCAGCTCACCATTTGGACTAGCGGGGGGACCATACAATGAGCAGTTCTTC
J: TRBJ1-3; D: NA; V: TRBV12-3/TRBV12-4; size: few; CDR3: CASIGGSGNTIYF; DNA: TGTGCCAGCATAGGCGGCTCTGGAAACACCATATATTTT
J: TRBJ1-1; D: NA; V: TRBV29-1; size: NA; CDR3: CSVERSGFGTEAFF; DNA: TGCAGCGTTGAAAGGTCAGGGTTCGGGACTGAAGCTTTCTTT
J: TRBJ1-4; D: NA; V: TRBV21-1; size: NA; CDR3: CASSKPFGQGDNEKLFF; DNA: TGTGCCAGCAGCAAGCCCTTCGGACAGGGAGATAATGAAAAACTGTTTTTT
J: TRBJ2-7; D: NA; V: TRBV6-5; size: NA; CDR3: CASSYLGVTITEQYF; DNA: TGTGCCAGCAGTTACTTAGGGGTGACAATTACCGAGCAGTACTTC
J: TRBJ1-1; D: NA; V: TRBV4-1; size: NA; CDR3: CASSQSGTEAFF; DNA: TGCGCCAGCAGCCAAAGCGGGACTGAAGCTTTCTTT
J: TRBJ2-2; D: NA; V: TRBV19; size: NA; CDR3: CASSTLPPSQVGELFF; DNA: TGTGCCAGTAGTACTCTCCCCCCTAGCCAAGTCGGGGAGCTGTTTTTT
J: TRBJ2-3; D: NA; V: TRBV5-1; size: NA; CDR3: CASSGPTSTDTQYF; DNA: TGCGCCAGCAGCGGGCCAACTAGCACAGATACGCAGTATTTT
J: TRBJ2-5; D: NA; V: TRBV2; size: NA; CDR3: CASSEARLAETQYF; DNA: TGTGCCAGCAGTGAAGCGAGGCTAGCAGAGACCCAGTACTTC
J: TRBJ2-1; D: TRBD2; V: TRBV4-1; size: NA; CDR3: CASSQERGWGNEQFF; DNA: TGCGCCAGCAGCCAAGAGCGGGGGTGGGGCAATGAGCAGTTCTTC
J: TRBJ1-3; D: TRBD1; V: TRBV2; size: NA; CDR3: CASRTGQGGNTIYF; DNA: TGTGCCAGCCGTACGGGACAGGGCGGTAACACCATATATTTT
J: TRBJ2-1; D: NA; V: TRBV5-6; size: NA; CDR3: CASSSGFSYNEQFF; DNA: TGTGCCAGCAGCTCAGGGTTTTCCTACAATGAGCAGTTCTTC
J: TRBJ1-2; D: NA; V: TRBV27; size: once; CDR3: CASSKLELSDYGYTF; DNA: TGTGCCAGCAGTAAATTAGAACTGTCGGACTATGGCTACACCTTC
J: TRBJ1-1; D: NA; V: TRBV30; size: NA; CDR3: CAWSSYMNTEAFF; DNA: TGTGCCTGGAGCTCGTATATGAACACTGAAGCTTTCTTT
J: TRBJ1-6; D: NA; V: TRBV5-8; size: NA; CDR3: CASSLAPRVSYNSPLHF; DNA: TGTGCCAGCAGCTTGGCCCCGCGGGTCTCCTATAATTCACCCCTCCACTTT
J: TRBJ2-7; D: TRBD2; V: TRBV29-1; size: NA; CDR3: CSVEDGGAYEQYF; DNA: TGCAGCGTTGAAGATGGGGGGGCCTACGAGCAGTACTTC
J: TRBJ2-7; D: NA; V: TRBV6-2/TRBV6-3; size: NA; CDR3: CASSYSVPGEQYF; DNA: TGTGCCAGCAGTTACAGTGTTCCGGGCGAGCAGTACTTC
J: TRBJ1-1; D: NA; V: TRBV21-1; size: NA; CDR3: CASSNALTGDYTEAFF; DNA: TGTGCCAGCAGCAACGCCCTGACAGGGGACTACACTGAAGCTTTCTTT
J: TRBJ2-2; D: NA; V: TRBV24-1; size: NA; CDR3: CATGALTVNYANTGELFF; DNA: TGTGCCACCGGCGCTCTGACAGTAAACTACGCGAACACCGGGGAGCTGTTTTTT
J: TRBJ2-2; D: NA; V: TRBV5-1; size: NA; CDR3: CASSLRGGDTGELFF; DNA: TGCGCCAGCAGCTTGAGGGGGGGCGACACCGGGGAGCTGTTTTTT
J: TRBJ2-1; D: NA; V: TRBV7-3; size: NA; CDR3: CASSLMGGGNEQFF; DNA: TGTGCCAGCAGCTTAATGGGTGGCGGAAATGAGCAGTTCTTC
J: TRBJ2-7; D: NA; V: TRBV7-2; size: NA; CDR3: CASSLASGHIAYEQYF; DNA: TGTGCCAGCAGCTTAGCCTCGGGACATATAGCCTACGAGCAGTACTTC
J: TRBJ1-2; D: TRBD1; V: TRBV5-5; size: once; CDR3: CASSLTPGQATYGYTF; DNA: TGTGCCAGCAGCTTGACCCCCGGACAGGCTACCTATGGCTACACCTTC
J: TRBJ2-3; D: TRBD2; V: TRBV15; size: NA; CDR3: CATSRPLAGGPWPRDTQYF; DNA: TGTGCCACCAGCAGACCACTAGCGGGGGGGCCATGGCCCCGAGATACGCAGTATTTT
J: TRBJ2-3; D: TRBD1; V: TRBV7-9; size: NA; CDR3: CASSWDSSTDTQYF; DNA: TGTGCCAGCAGCTGGGACAGCTCCACAGATACGCAGTATTTT
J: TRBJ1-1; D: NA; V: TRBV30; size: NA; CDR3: CAWSLRRTTEAFF; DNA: TGTGCCTGGAGTTTAAGGAGGACGACTGAAGCTTTCTTT